The 20 T cell receptor beta chains below come from one sample, sequenced in a study of cytomegalovirus exposure and HLA in healthy donors. Clones were read by immunoSEQ multiplex PCR, and TCRdb kept only the in-frame ones, dropping some. The table shows about 300,000 clones, with 88% occurring only once. Sequencing was done on a sample of PBMCs. The receptors originated from a young woman in good health and CMV-seronegative.

The rearrangement joins TRBV7-9 to TRBJ1-3, with no clear D. This CDR3 is built from 18 residues. Germline lookup yields CDR1 SEHNR and CDR2 FQNEAQ (reference sequence). V lost 5 bases and J 4 bases, leaving 24 bases between the germline ends. CDR3 bases: TGTGCCAGCAGCCGGGGAGGGCAACTTATACGGGAAGGAAACACCATATATTTT. Amino acids: CASSRGGQLIREGNTIYF.

V usage is TRBV18 and J usage is TRBJ1-2; the D gene is possibly TRBD1 (6 bases). CDR1 KGHSH and CDR2 LQKENI come from the germline V gene. This CDR3 is 13 amino acids long. V shed 3 bases and J shed 6 bases, with 11 bases lying between them. This CDR3 is CASSPGAGNGYTF. CDR3 bases: TGTGCCAGCTCACCGGGGGCAGGGAATGGCTACACCTTC.

The V and J genes are TRBV30 and TRBJ2-2, with D possibly being TRBD2 (5 bases). The V end was cut by 0 bases, the J end by 1 base, with 18 bases between. The CDR3 is 18 residues long. Looked up from germline, CDR1 is GTSNPN and CDR2 is SVGIG (reference sequence). The CDR3 loop is CAWSVDGDIAMNTGELFF. Written as DNA, the CDR3 is TGTGCCTGGAGTGTAGACGGCGATATAGCGATGAACACCGGGGAGCTGTTTTTT.

The chain uses TRBV27 and TRBJ2-3, with 7 bases fitting TRBD2. This CDR3 region has 17 residues. With V trimmed by 2 bases and J by 1 base, 9 bases remained unmatched. The germline gives CDR1 MNHEY, CDR2 SMNVEV (reference sequence). The CDR3 coding sequence is TGTGCCAGCAGTTTAGGGTCCTTCCGGGAGGGCACAGATACGCAGTATTTT. Protein product: CASSLGSFREGTDTQYF.

This chain connects TRBV28 to TRBJ2-5; maybe TRBD1 (5 bases). Germline assignment: CDR1 MDHEN and CDR2 SYDVKM. This CDR3 comprises 12 residues. V was pared by 4 bases and J by 4 bases, with 7 bases between. The CDR3 reads CASSSQGETQYF. The CDR3 DNA reads as TGTGCCAGCAGTTCCCAGGGAGAGACCCAGTACTTC.

CDR3 loop: CASSRDATSGQASSYEQYF. CDR3 bases: TGCGCCAGCAGCCGAGACGCTACTTCGGGACAGGCCTCATCCTACGAGCAGTACTTC. This chain links TRBV4-1 with TRBJ2-7; the match to TRBD1 covers 8 bases. The CDR3 consists of 19 residues. The V gene end was trimmed by 4 bases and the J gene end by 1 base; junction bases not matched to a gene: 18. Germline values: CDR1 MGHRA, CDR2 YSYEKL.

This clone was picked up one time. The CDR3 sequence: CASSLAGGTADTQYF. The CDR3 DNA reads TGTGCCAGCAGCTTAGCGGGAGGGACGGCAGATACGCAGTATTTT. The chain couples TRBV7-3 to TRBJ2-3, with 9 bases identical to TRBD2. There are 15 residues in the CDR3. Looked up from germline, CDR1 is SGHTA and CDR2 is FQGTGA. V shed 2 bases, J shed 4 bases, and the junction held 4 bases outside the gene matches.

This chain joins TRBV7-2 and TRBJ2-1; 12 bases map to TRBD2. V was pared by 6 bases and J by 7 bases, with 7 bases of the junction left unmatched. This CDR3 has 15 amino acids. Germline V gene data show CDR1 as SGHTA and CDR2 as FQGNSA. The CDR3 coding sequence is TGTGCCAGCAGTGTCGGACTAGCGGGACGGAATGAGCAGTTCTTC. Residues: CASSVGLAGRNEQFF. The full variable domain, with the rest looked up from reference TRBV7-2 and TRBJ2-1, is GAGVSQSPSNKVTEKGKDVELRCDPISGHTALYWYRQSLGQGLEFLIYFQGNSAPDKSGLPSDRFSAERTGGSVSTLTIQRTQQEDSAVYLCASSVGLAGRNEQFFGPGTRLTVL.

This clone was seen a single time. V usage is TRBV27 and J usage is TRBJ2-7, with 11 bases matching TRBD1. V lost 7 bases, J lost 3 bases, and 8 bases stayed unmatched. Germline CDR1 MNHEY, CDR2 SMNVEV (reference sequence). CDR3 length: 15 residues. CDR3 bases: TGTGCCAGCATCCGTACCGGGACAGGGGGCTACGAGCAGTACTTC. Translated: CASIRTGTGGYEQYF.

This chain joins TRBV27 and TRBJ2-7; 8 nucleotides line up with TRBD1. Germline CDR1 and CDR2: MNHEY and SMNVEV (reference sequence). The CDR3 contains 16 residues. The J segment lost 1 base and the V segment lost 5 bases, leaving 10 bases of the junction unmatched. Written as DNA, the CDR3 is TGTGCCAGCAGTGCCTTGAGGACAGGGCCTTCCTACGAGCAGTACTTC. This encodes CASSALRTGPSYEQYF.

The rearrangement links TRBV5-4 to TRBJ2-3, with D possibly being TRBD1 (6 bases). The V end was cut by 2 bases, the J end by 0 bases, with 10 bases between. Germline V gene sequence: CDR1 SGHNT, CDR2 YYREEE (reference sequence). The CDR3 runs to 15 residues. The CDR3 protein is CASSFLGQSTDTQYF. For the CDR3, the DNA is TGTGCCAGCAGCTTTTTAGGACAGAGCACAGATACGCAGTATTTT.

This clone was counted a few times. This chain links TRBV7-9 with TRBJ1-5; a weak D match, TRBD1 (5 bases). The CDR3 totals 13 residues. V was cut by 1 base and J by 7 bases, with 8 bases left in between. The V gene's germline CDR1 is SEHNR and CDR2 FQNEAQ (reference sequence). CDR3 sequence: CASSLGSGQPQHF. The DNA of the CDR3 is TGTGCCAGCAGCTTAGGCTCAGGGCAGCCCCAGCATTTT. Looking up the rest from reference TRBV7-9 and TRBJ1-5 gives the full variable domain: DTGVSQNPRHKITKRGQNVTFRCDPISEHNRLYWYRQTLGQGPEFLTYFQNEAQLEKSRLLSDRFSAERPKGSFSTLEIQRTEQGDSAMYLCASSLGSGQPQHFGDGTRLSIL.

The chain joins TRBV6-1 to TRBJ1-2, with D possibly matching TRBD1 (5 bases). CDR3 length equals 16 residues. The germline gives CDR1 MNHNS, CDR2 SASEGT. V was shortened by 0 bases and J by 1 base, with 12 bases between the two germline ends. CDR3: CASSEARGRLNYGYTF. As DNA, the CDR3 is TGTGCCAGCAGTGAAGCGCGGGGCAGACTTAACTATGGCTACACCTTC.

The chain employs TRBV19 and TRBJ2-2; perhaps TRBD2 as D (5 bases). Trimming cost V 4 bases and J 0 bases, with 15 bases left between them. The CDR3 extends over 17 amino acids. CDR1 is LNHDA, CDR2 SQIVND, per germline (reference sequence). The CDR3 region has the DNA TGTGCCAGTAGTAGAAACCTACTAGAGACGAACACCGGGGAGCTGTTTTTT. This translates into CASSRNLLETNTGELFF.

This rearrangement joins TRBV4-1 to TRBJ1-5; no firm D call. This CDR3 comprises 15 residues. Germline values: CDR1 MGHRA, CDR2 YSYEKL. Trimming took 4 bases from V and 0 from J, leaving 10 bases between them. As DNA, the CDR3 is TGCGCCAGCAGCCGCACAGAGTATAGCAATCAGCCCCAGCATTTT. Protein: CASSRTEYSNQPQHF.

The chain has TRBV27 and TRBJ2-6; TRBD2 might be the D (5 bases). Germline lookup yields CDR1 MNHEY and CDR2 SMNVEV (reference sequence). The length of the CDR3 is 16 residues. Trimming shortened V by 3 bases and J by 0 bases, and 9 bases separated the two germline ends. The CDR3 loop reads CASSLDFDSGANVLTF. In DNA form, the CDR3 reads TGTGCCAGCAGTTTGGACTTCGACTCTGGGGCCAACGTCCTGACTTTC.

The V and J genes are TRBV9 and TRBJ2-5, with 7 bases that match TRBD1. V trimming: 4 bases; J trimming: 5 bases; junction bases outside the gene matches: 8. Germline CDR1 is SGDLS and CDR2 is YYNGEE. The CDR3 consists of 14 residues. The CDR3, as DNA: TGTGCCAGCAGCACTCAGGGGGTAGCGGAGACCCAGTACTTC. Translated, it gives CASSTQGVAETQYF.

The chain recombines TRBV5-4 with TRBJ2-1, with 9 nucleotides matching TRBD1. Germline values: CDR1 SGHNT, CDR2 YYREEE (reference sequence). The CDR3 is made up of 15 amino acids. Trimming cost V 0 bases and J 8 bases; bases outside gene matches: 6. CDR3 in DNA: TGTGCCAGCAGCTTGGACAGGGGGCTGAGGTATGAGCAGTTCTTC. Encoded protein: CASSLDRGLRYEQFF.

This chain joins TRBV28 and TRBJ1-4, with D possibly matching TRBD1 (6 bases). Germline V CDR1 and CDR2: MDHEN, SYDVKM. Trimming stripped 5 bases from V and 8 bases from J, with 18 bases between. CDR3 length equals 15 residues. For the CDR3, the DNA is TGTGCCAGCAGTCTAGAACAGGGCCGAAGGGAAAAACTGTTTTTT. Translation gives CASSLEQGRREKLFF.

The chain carries TRBV7-9 and TRBJ2-5, with D possibly TRBD1 on 6 matching bases. Germline V gives CDR1 SEHNR, CDR2 FQNEAQ (reference sequence). The length of the CDR3 is 13 residues. V was clipped by 4 bases and J by 4 bases, with 10 bases between them. The CDR3 spells CASSSGQRETQYF. In nucleotides, the CDR3 is TGTGCCAGCAGCTCAGGACAGCGAGAGACCCAGTACTTC.